The 17 T cell receptor beta chains below all came from one sample that was sequenced in a study of T cell changes during pregnancy in multiple sclerosis. Only in-frame clones appear in the TCRdb table, and some are missing; sequencing was by immunoSEQ multiplex PCR. The sample holds 30,000 to 45,000 clones, around 92% seen once. Sequences were derived from CD8+ T cells from peripheral blood mononuclear cells, sampled before pregnancy. The receptors were gathered from a female donor with multiple sclerosis, enrolled in a pregnancy study.

The rearrangement links TRBV30 to TRBJ1-3; D gene unclear. V was trimmed by 5 bases and J by 0 bases, leaving 20 bases between them. The germline V gene encodes CDR1 GTSNPN and CDR2 SVGIG (reference sequence). The CDR3 length is 17 residues. The CDR3 nucleotides read TGTGCCTGGTTCCGGTTCGGTTTTCTGAGCTCTGGAAACACCATATATTTT. It translates to CAWFRFGFLSSGNTIYF.

The CDR3 is CASSVEASWNTGELFF. The CDR3 DNA sequence: TGTGCCAGCAGCGTAGAGGCTAGTTGGAACACCGGGGAGCTGTTTTTT. The chain joins TRBV9 to TRBJ2-2; D remains unclear. The germline V gene has CDR1 SGDLS and CDR2 YYNGEE. V dropped 0 bases and J dropped 1 base, with 10 bases sitting between them. This CDR3 is 16 amino acids long.

The chain has TRBV9 and TRBJ1-6; D gene ambiguous. CDR3 length: 15 residues. Germline CDR1 SGDLS, CDR2 YYNGEE. V shed 0 bases and J shed 9 bases, with 13 bases lying between them. The CDR3 nucleotides read TGTGCCAGCAGCGTAGAAGGCAGCGTTGGTTCACCCCTCCACTTT. Its protein is CASSVEGSVGSPLHF.

This clone has just a few counts. The rearrangement uses TRBV6-4 and TRBJ2-3, with D unclear. This CDR3 has 13 amino acids. Germline-derived CDR1 and CDR2 are MRHNA and SNTAGT. Trimming took off 5 bases at V and 2 bases at J, with 8 bases between the two ends. CDR3 region: CASSHTATDTQYF. CDR3 nucleotides: TGTGCCAGCAGTCACACAGCCACAGATACGCAGTATTTT.

The CDR3 region has the DNA TGCGCCAGCAGCTTGGGGACTGGTGAGCAGTTCTTC. Encoded protein: CASSLGTGEQFF. This sequence joins TRBV5-1 and TRBJ2-1; a weak D match, TRBD2 (5 bases). Germline CDR1 and CDR2: SGHRS and YFSETQ. V lost 0 bases to trimming and J lost 9 bases, with 7 bases between them. This CDR3 spans 12 amino acids. Combining the CDR3 with reference TRBV5-1 and TRBJ2-1 gives the whole variable domain KAGVTQTPRYLIKTRGQQVTLSCSPISGHRSVSWYQQTPGQGLQFLFEYFSETQRNKGNFPGRFSGRQFSNSRSEMNVSTLELGDSALYLCASSLGTGEQFFGPGTRLTVL.

The V gene is TRBV7-3, the J gene TRBJ2-3, with D unclear. The CDR3 runs 14 residues. CDR1 and CDR2 (germline): SGHTA, FQGTGA. V was clipped by 1 base and J by 5 bases, with 10 bases between them. CDR3 sequence (DNA): TGTGCCAGCAGCTTAATCGGCCCGGGAGATACGCAGTATTTT. It specifies CASSLIGPGDTQYF.

V is TRBV10-3 and J is TRBJ2-1; the D gene is possibly TRBD1 (6 bases). Trimming removed 11 bases from V and 5 bases from J, with 13 bases in between. CDR3 length: 12 amino acids. CDR1 ENHRY and CDR2 SYGVKD come from the germline V gene. CDR3 sequence reads: CAYRDLNNEQFF. The CDR3 nucleotides are TGTGCCTACAGGGATCTTAACAATGAGCAGTTCTTC.

The genes are TRBV13 and TRBJ2-1; 7 bases agree with TRBD2. There are 14 residues in the CDR3. Trimming cost V 2 bases and J 7 bases; bases outside gene matches: 5. In germline, CDR1 is PRHDT, CDR2 FYEKMQ (reference sequence). This CDR3 is CASSLRVAGNEQFF. Written as DNA, the CDR3 is TGTGCCAGCAGCTTACGGGTAGCGGGTAATGAGCAGTTCTTC.

The genes are TRBV7-9 and TRBJ2-2; 10 positions agree with TRBD2. Germline V lookup: CDR1 SEHNR, CDR2 FQNEAQ (reference sequence). The CDR3 is 17 amino acids. V was clipped by 4 bases and J by 0 bases; unmatched bases: 5. This CDR3 reads CASSSTSGATNTGELFF. CDR3 sequence (DNA): TGTGCCAGCAGCTCAACTAGCGGGGCAACGAACACCGGGGAGCTGTTTTTT. Complete variable domain (other parts from reference TRBV7-9 and TRBJ2-2): DTGVSQNPRHKITKRGQNVTFRCDPISEHNRLYWYRQTLGQGPEFLTYFQNEAQLEKSRLLSDRFSAERPKGSFSTLEIQRTEQGDSAMYLCASSSTSGATNTGELFFGEGSRLTVL.

This chain uses TRBV27 with TRBJ2-5; 11 bases agree with TRBD1. The V gene end was trimmed by 1 base and the J gene end by 1 base; junction bases not matched to a gene: 2. Germline V lookup: CDR1 MNHEY, CDR2 SMNVEV (reference sequence). CDR3 size: 16 residues. CDR3 sequence: CASSLWGTGGQETQYF. The CDR3 nucleotides are TGTGCCAGCAGTTTATGGGGGACAGGGGGCCAAGAGACCCAGTACTTC.

This chain links TRBV7-3 with TRBJ2-3; 7 bases match TRBD2. V was clipped by 6 bases and J by 4 bases; unmatched bases: 7. In germline, CDR1 is SGHTA, CDR2 FQGTGA. The CDR3 is made up of 14 amino acids. The CDR3 DNA reads as TGTGCCAGCAGTGAGGTGGGGGGGGCAGATACGCAGTATTTT. As protein: CASSEVGGADTQYF. Looking up the rest from reference TRBV7-3 and TRBJ2-3 gives the full variable domain: GAGVSQTPSNKVTEKGKYVELRCDPISGHTALYWYRQSLGQGPEFLIYFQGTGAADDSGLPNDRFFAVRPEGSVSTLKIQRTERGDSAVYLCASSEVGGADTQYFGPGTRLTVL.

The gene calls are TRBV7-9 and TRBJ1-2; 8 bases are a match to TRBD1. The CDR3 has 14 residues. V shed 1 base, J shed 8 bases, and the junction held 6 bases outside the gene matches. CDR1 SEHNR and CDR2 FQNEAQ come from the germline V gene (reference sequence). CDR3: CASSLDQGARGYTF. The CDR3 nucleotides are TGTGCCAGCAGCTTAGACCAGGGGGCGAGGGGCTACACCTTC.

The chain employs TRBV9 and TRBJ2-5, with a weak D call TRBD2 (5 bases). Germline CDR1 is SGDLS and CDR2 is YYNGEE. V dropped 4 bases and J dropped 0 bases, with 13 bases sitting between them. The CDR3 loop spans 15 amino acids. In DNA form, the CDR3 reads TGTGCCAGCAGCCCAGGTTTGGACTACCAAGAGACCCAGTACTTC. Protein product: CASSPGLDYQETQYF.

This clone was seen just once. The chain carries TRBV13 and TRBJ1-1; TRBD1 matches 8 bases. The V and J ends lost 5 bases and 5 bases, in that order; junction bases with no gene match: 7. Per germline, CDR1 PRHDT and CDR2 FYEKMQ (reference sequence). There are 14 residues in the CDR3. In nucleotides, the CDR3 is TGTGCCAGCAGCGTCCCCGGGACAGGAACTGAAGCTTTCTTT. It is translated as CASSVPGTGTEAFF. The entire variable domain, with the rest obtained from reference TRBV13 and TRBJ1-1, is as follows: AAGVIQSPRHLIKEKRETATLKCYPIPRHDTVYWYQQGPGQDPQFLISFYEKMQSDKGSIPDRFSAQQFSDYHSELNMSSLELGDSALYFCASSVPGTGTEAFFGQGTRLTVV.

This sequence joins TRBV25-1 and TRBJ1-2; D unclear. Germline CDR1 is MGHDK and CDR2 is SYGVNS. The CDR3 is 16 amino acids. Trimming removed 2 bases at V and 2 bases at J, with 15 bases between. The CDR3 DNA reads as TGTGCCAGCAGTGAAGGGGTGAGGGTGGACAACTATGGCTACACCTTC. Translated: CASSEGVRVDNYGYTF.

The chain employs TRBV7-2 and TRBJ1-1; TRBD1 aligns across 10 bases. The CDR3 consists of 15 residues. With V trimmed by 0 bases and J by 6 bases, 4 bases remained unmatched. Germline V gene data show CDR1 as SGHTA and CDR2 as FQGNSA. This CDR3 is CASSLARTGGPEAFF. The CDR3 bases are TGTGCCAGCAGCTTAGCGCGGACAGGGGGGCCTGAAGCTTTCTTT.

J is TRBJ2-2 and V is TRBV27; 13 positions agree with TRBD2. V shed 4 bases, J shed 8 bases, and the junction held 16 bases outside the gene matches. This CDR3 contains 19 residues. CDR1 is MNHEY, CDR2 SMNVEV, per germline (reference sequence). CDR3 nucleotide sequence: TGTGCCAGCAGTTGGTTACGAAGGACTAGCGGGAGAAGTGTAGGGGAGCTGTTTTTT. It yields the protein CASSWLRRTSGRSVGELFF.